This is a list of T cell receptor beta chains from one sample in a study of radiotherapy plus CTLA-4 blockade in lung cancer. This table comes from immunoSEQ multiplex PCR, and its TCRdb copy is limited to in-frame clones, with some not included. The repertoire holds 90,000 to 95,000 clones, with 80% to 90% as singletons. This sample comprised peripheral blood, obtained from a patient treated with radiotherapy plus ipilimumab. The source of these receptors is a human donor with non-small cell lung cancer who had stable disease on radiotherapy plus ipilimumab. CDR3s include the opening cysteine and the closing phenylalanine or tryptophan. The D gene is left open where the match is weak. Some rows have no size entry. The others give once, few or many, or a class for an expanded clone.

J gene	V gene	D gene	clone size	CDR3 protein	CDR3 DNA
TRBJ2-1	TRBV10-2	TRBD2	-	CASRASITSGRNNEQFF	TGCGCCAGCAGAGCCTCTATTACTAGCGGGAGGAACAATGAGCAGTTCTTC
TRBJ1-2	TRBV6-5	-	-	CASRLATTDGYTF	TGTGCCAGCAGACTAGCTACCACCGATGGCTACACCTTC
TRBJ1-4	TRBV4-2	TRBD1	-	CASSQEPQGGGEKLFF	TGTGCCAGCAGCCAAGAACCCCAAGGGGGCGGTGAAAAACTGTTTTTT
TRBJ2-1	TRBV6-5	-	once	CASRDRGNEQFF	TGTGCCAGCCGAGATCGGGGTAATGAGCAGTTCTTC
TRBJ1-4	TRBV13	-	-	CASSFSPTGEKLFF	TGTGCCAGCAGCTTTAGCCCCACCGGGGAAAAACTGTTTTTT
TRBJ1-5	TRBV6-1	-	-	CASTAQENQPQHF	TGTGCCAGCACGGCACAGGAAAATCAGCCCCAGCATTTT
TRBJ2-3	TRBV11-2	-	-	CASSPRASSRTDTQYF	TGTGCCAGCAGCCCACGGGCTTCCAGCCGCACAGATACGCAGTATTTT
TRBJ2-2	TRBV19	-	-	CASSISAGNTGELFF	TGTGCCAGTAGTATCTCGGCAGGTAACACCGGGGAGCTGTTTTTT
TRBJ2-1	TRBV10-2	TRBD2	-	CASSEAGENEQFF	TGCGCCAGCAGTGAGGCGGGAGAGAATGAGCAGTTCTTC
TRBJ1-3	TRBV28	TRBD1	-	CASSSGQGIEGNTIYF	TGTGCCAGCAGTTCGGGACAGGGTATAGAAGGAAACACCATATATTTT
TRBJ1-1	TRBV27	-	-	CASSLGGGTEAFF	TGTGCCAGCAGTTTAGGAGGGGGGACTGAAGCTTTCTTT
TRBJ2-1	TRBV2	TRBD2	once	CASFDGTSVDNEQFF	TGTGCCAGTTTTGACGGGACTAGCGTCGACAATGAGCAGTTCTTC
TRBJ1-1	TRBV7-6	-	-	CASSADLNTEAFF	TGTGCCAGCAGCGCAGACCTTAACACTGAAGCTTTCTTT
TRBJ1-1	TRBV9	-	-	CASSSSVNTEAFF	TGTGCCAGCAGCTCCTCGGTGAACACTGAAGCTTTCTTT
TRBJ2-2	TRBV29-1	-	-	CSVQRENTGELFF	TGCAGCGTTCAGAGGGAGAACACCGGGGAGCTGTTTTTT
TRBJ1-4	TRBV6-5	TRBD1	-	CASSRQGANEKLFF	TGTGCCAGCAGCCGACAGGGGGCGAATGAAAAACTGTTTTTT
TRBJ2-5	TRBV6-5	-	-	CATYSRGRTQYF	TGTGCCACCTATTCCCGGGGCCGGACCCAGTACTTC
TRBJ2-1	TRBV27	-	-	CASSSYWQVGGLRGNEQFF	TGTGCCAGCAGCTCCTACTGGCAGGTTGGGGGGCTGAGGGGAAATGAGCAGTTCTTC
TRBJ2-1	TRBV5-1	-	-	CASRPAENYNEQFF	TGCGCCAGCAGGCCGGCGGAAAACTACAATGAGCAGTTCTTC
TRBJ2-1	TRBV28	TRBD2	once	CASSPRGTSGRGNEQFF	TGTGCCAGCAGTCCACGGGGGACTAGCGGGAGGGGGAATGAGCAGTTCTTC
TRBJ2-3	TRBV10-1	-	-	CASSGQRGPDTQYF	TGCGCCAGCAGCGGACAGAGGGGTCCAGATACGCAGTATTTT
TRBJ1-3	TRBV7-2	-	-	CASSLDQQQARYF	TGTGCCAGCAGCTTAGATCAGCAGCAGGCAAGATATTTT
TRBJ1-1	TRBV5-4	-	-	CASSTPNTEAFF	TGTGCCAGCAGCACTCCGAACACTGAAGCTTTCTTT
TRBJ1-5	TRBV2	TRBD1	once	CASSTLGQAYNQPQHF	TGTGCCAGCAGTACGCTAGGACAGGCCTACAATCAGCCCCAGCATTTT
TRBJ1-3	TRBV18	-	-	CASSPPGGRSSAYSGNTIYF	TGTGCCAGCTCACCACCGGGAGGGAGAAGCAGTGCTTACTCTGGAAACACCATATATTTT